This TCR beta chain is drawn from a study of metastatic and nonmetastatic thyroid tumors. No patient received treatment before thyroid surgery. TCRdb reprocessed the PCR reads via MiXCR. The table has 70,000 or so clones, 14% seen once. To note about this clone: An end of the junction differs from the germline gene, which may be a read error.

The CDR3 covers 17 residues. Germline V gives CDR1 MNHEY, CDR2 SVGEGT. What was sequenced was blood. The J gene is TRBJ2-5, the V gene TRBV6-2 or TRBV6-3; TRBD2 matches at 7 bases. The TCR was taken from a male donor with papillary thyroid cancer or a benign thyroid nodule (not recorded which). Some clones in this sample may be carry-over from other donors' samples. CDR3: CASTQNGSIGNGGTQHF. In nucleotides, the CDR3 is TGTGCCAGCACCCAAAATGGGAGTATCGGGAACGGGGGGACCCAGCACTTC.